A selection of T cell receptor beta chains follows, all from one sample in a study of cytomegalovirus exposure and HLA in healthy donors. Here immunoSEQ multiplex PCR was the method, and the copy in TCRdb shows in-frame clones only, minus some. The table lists approximately 200,000 clones, around 77% of them singletons. Sequenced: PBMCs. These TCRs come from a woman between 18 and 29 years old in good health and CMV-seronegative. Each CDR3 is given with its conserved first and last residue. A row's size may be missing; if present it is once, few, many or a size class.

>TRBV7-2|.|12
CASSLRQGGYTF
>TRBV7-3|.|14
CASSLGQGNTEAFF
>TRBV19|.|14
CASSTGTETYEQYF
>TRBV6-1|few|9
CATTGLGNF
>TRBV6-6|.|14
CASSYNRGGEKLFF
>TRBV6-1|few|13
CASRPTVQETQYF
>TRBV5-4|.|16
CASSLRSGGAGGELFF
>TRBV7-9|.|15
CASSLYLGPGDEQFF
>TRBV11-2|.|15
CASSLSTGLNTEAFF
>TRBV19|.|12
CASSDNYNEQFF
>TRBV14|.|13
CASSYTRSTEAFF
>TRBV1|.|18
CTSSQDEREGLGTGELFF
>TRBV28|.|12
CASRTANEKLFF
>TRBV19|.|15
CASSIAADRDDEQFF
>TRBV27|.|14
CASSPGNRNTEAFF
>TRBV27|.|14
CASNPTGSNTEAFF
>TRBV9|.|15
CASSVGTSGAYEQYF
>TRBV5-1|.|14
CASSGGTGVETQYF
>TRBV29-1|.|12
CSVEDTPLNTLF
>TRBV18|.|15
CASSPVRERTLEQFF
>TRBV6-1|once|12
CASHLPEEPQHF
>TRBV18|once|15
CASSSGTGLSYEQYF
>TRBV20-1|.|10
CTTGDTEAFF
>TRBV11-3|.|15
CASSSRDRGYNEQFF
>TRBV7-3|.|18
CASSLIGTSGVNYNEQFF
>TRBV27|.|18
CASRDLGYGGGLQETQYF
>TRBV6-5|.|13
CASSPQGSGELFF
>TRBV25-1|.|15
CASQDRTVMNTEAFF
>TRBV11-3|.|13
CASSLDSYNEQFF
>TRBV15|.|15
CATSRDRQFLYGYTF
>TRBV7-9|.|12
CSSNIVTDTQYF
>TRBV5-1|.|15
CASSPDSRRTDTQYF
>TRBV6-6|.|14
CASSKGQGLAEQYF
>TRBV7-9|.|13
CAGGRGGYNEQFF
>TRBV19|.|13
CASSTGDSYEQYF
>TRBV6-6|.|11
CASSPNTEAFF
>TRBV9|.|13
CASSQQGGNTIYF
>TRBV6-6|.|12
CAVQGLTYEQYF
>TRBV21-1|few|15
CASSTDVGGGYGYTF